This T cell receptor (beta chain) is from a study of STAT5B mutations in CD4+ large granular lymphocyte leukemia. Clones were sequenced by immunoSEQ multiplex PCR, and TCRdb holds only the in-frame ones, with some missing. The sample lists tens of thousands of clones; approximately 84% were seen once. On this clone itself: Its matching antigen is unknown.

Study-level results: Higher CD4+ than CD8+ T-LGLL clonality might reflect small sample size. CD4-sorted patient repertoires seemed more clonal than healthy CD4+ repertoires.

This clonotype originated in a human donor in good health. The sample was CD4+ T cells from blood buffy coats.

The CDR3 bases are TGTGCCAGCAGCTTAGGAGGAGGGTTAGCTTCACCCCTCCACTTT. As protein: CASSLGGGLASPLHF. The chain links TRBV7-6 to TRBJ1-6; D unclear. Per germline, CDR1 SGHVS and CDR2 FNYEAQ. This CDR3 has 15 residues. With 1 base removed from V and 9 bases from J, the gap between germline ends came to 13 bases. The variable domain in full, with the rest retrieved from reference TRBV7-6 and TRBJ1-6, is GAGVSQSPRYKVTKRGQDVALRCDPISGHVSLYWYRQALGQGPEFLTYFNYEAQQDKSGLPNDRFSAERPEGSISTLTIQRTEQRDSAMYRCASSLGGGLASPLHFGNGTRLTVT.